Included here is one T cell receptor (beta chain) sequence, with context. Its recognized antigen is unknown. No clone much larger than this one lies a single base away; base qualities are absent. The immunoSEQ Assay, a bias-controlled multiplex PCR, was used to amplify TCRbeta CDR3 regions from genomic DNA. On the authors' methods: Nucleated cell counts per sample were estimated from amplification of reference gene primers within the assay. Sequence reads were collapsed and filtered to measure the absolute abundance of every unique TCRbeta CDR3 rearrangement. Productive Simpson clonality was computed per sample as the square root of Simpson's diversity index over productive rearrangements. The immuneACCESS repertoire file appears here via TCRdb, limited to in-frame rearrangements. These files lack a portion of the clones; in checked studies, under half of the deficit traces to unresolved V genes, and the cause of the others is not known. The V and J calls and clone size are taken from that table; D and trimming were inferred from the DNA. The sample records fewer than 300,000 clones, about 88% of which are singletons. Of the sample, over 4% is held by the ten largest clones.

This sample stems from a study of blood T cell repertoires in COVID-19 (dated by TCRdb to the early 2020s). In terms of the full investigation: Collaborator samples came from the United States, Italy and Spain and covered acute and convalescent phases of COVID-19. The prospective study material was composed of cDNA or gDNA derived from T cells, B-cell-depleted T cells, or PBMCs. Sample metadata almost always included a de-identified subject ID, COVID-19 status, age in years and sex. A freely available public database, intended as a resource for researchers studying the immune response to SARS-CoV-2, is where the repertoires were released. Samples came from the ongoing ImmuneRACE study (first 160 participants) plus 1,254 subjects from 6 global collaborators. Where available, HLA class I and class II types were obtained from metadata supplied by the sample provider rather than from assay-based typing. The dataset comprised deeply sampled blood TCRbeta repertoires from subjects exposed to, actively infected with, or recovered from COVID-19. General conclusions and limits of the study: The amount of clinical and demographic metadata varied by source and participant and was provided uncurated.

Another Seattle source contributed samples from volunteer blood donors who had recovered from COVID-19. Each collaborating institution followed its own protocols to collect whole blood in K2EDTA tubes. For TCRbeta analysis, collaborators shipped samples as frozen whole blood, isolated PBMCs, or DNA extracted from either of those sample types. Sequenced: peripheral blood. This sequence originates from a man between 60 and 70 years old who had recovered from COVID-19.

For the CDR3, the sequence is CASSRKQGNQPQHF. The bases are TGTGCCAGCTCACGTAAGCAGGGCAATCAGCCCCAGCATTTT. The chain is encoded by TRBV5-6 joined to TRBJ1-5; the D gene identity is not certain. The junction shows trimming of 7 bases on V and 2 bases on J, plus 13 bases between the germline ends. The germline V gene specifies SGHDT as CDR1 and YYEEEE as CDR2. The CDR3, cysteine through phenylalanine, is 14 amino acids long. Only the CDR3 part of the read is kept: 42 bases, read in frame from the first base. With the portions outside the CDR3 filled from the reference TRBV5-6 and TRBJ1-5 genes, the complete variable region becomes DAGVTQSPTHLIKTRGQQVTLRCSPKSGHDTVSWYQQALGQGPQFIFQYYEEEERQRGNFPDRFSGHQFPNYSSELNVNALLLGDSALYLCASSRKQGNQPQHFGDGTRLSIL.